This TCR beta chain was documented in a study of blood T cell repertoires in COVID-19 (dated by TCRdb to 2018 to 2021). Context from the whole study: The collaborator samples originated in the United States, Italy and Spain and spanned the acute and convalescent phases of COVID-19. The repertoires were made available in a free public database intended to serve as a resource for research on the immune response to SARS-CoV-2. Nearly every sample came with metadata listing a de-identified subject ID, COVID-19 status, age in years and sex. Deeply sampled blood TCRbeta repertoires from subjects exposed to, actively infected with, or recovered from COVID-19 were included in the dataset. The samples were drawn from the first 160 participants of the ongoing ImmuneRACE study and from 1,254 subjects provided by 6 global collaborators. HLA class I and class II types, where available, came from metadata supplied by the sample provider rather than from assay-based typing. The prospective study material was composed of cDNA or gDNA derived from T cells, B-cell-depleted T cells, or PBMCs. Here is what the overall study found, with its caveats: Clinical and demographic metadata were provided uncurated, with the amount varying by source and participant.

There are 14 amino acids in the CDR3, from cysteine to phenylalanine inclusive. The only DNA kept is the CDR3, 42 bases in frame from the first base. CDR1 is given as SGHRS and CDR2 as YFSETQ, both from the germline V gene. Cut back by 4 bases and 6 bases, the V and J ends lie 17 bases apart. Details on this clone: It lacks a known antigen. Base-call qualities are not available, and no considerably larger clone is one nucleotide away.

Whole blood was collected in K2EDTA tubes by collaborating institutions according to the institutions' own protocols. For TCRbeta analysis, collaborator samples were shipped as frozen whole blood, as isolated PBMCs, or as DNA extracted from either sample type. TCRbeta CDR3 regions were amplified from genomic DNA by means of the immunoSEQ Assay, a bias-controlled multiplex PCR. The study's own analysis went as follows. The number of nucleated cells in each sample was estimated from the amplification of reference gene primers within the assay. Sequence reads were collapsed and filtered to measure the absolute abundance of every unique TCRbeta CDR3 rearrangement. Productive Simpson clonality was computed per sample as the square root of Simpson's diversity index over productive rearrangements. TCRdb limited this immuneACCESS table to in-frame rearrangements with V and J called. A share of clones is missing; checked studies link under half to unresolved V genes, and the rest is unexplained. That table gives V, J and clone size, and the DNA gave D and trimming. The sample includes around 130,000 clones, with about four fifths observed a single time. About 18% of the sample is held by the ten biggest clonotypes.

The rearranged chain carries TRBV5-1 and TRBJ2-7; 5 matching bases give a weak D call of TRBD2. Sequencing used peripheral blood. The sequence derives from an elderly woman with acute or convalescent COVID-19. The CDR3 region reads CASSPGTVLGEQYF. The sequence in DNA is TGCGCCAGCAGCCCGGGAACGGTCCTCGGCGAGCAGTACTTC.